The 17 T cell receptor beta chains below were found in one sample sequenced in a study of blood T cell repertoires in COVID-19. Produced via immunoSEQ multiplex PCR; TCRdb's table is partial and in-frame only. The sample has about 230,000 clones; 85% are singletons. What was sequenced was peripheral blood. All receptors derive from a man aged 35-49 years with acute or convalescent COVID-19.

CDR3 coding DNA: TGTGCCTGGAGTCGGACTGTGACTTATGGCTACACCTTC. Encoded protein: CAWSRTVTYGYTF. The chain combines TRBV30 with TRBJ1-2, with no clear D. CDR3 length: 13 amino acids. V shed 2 bases and J shed 5 bases, with 12 bases lying between them. The germline CDR1 and CDR2 sequences are GTSNPN and SVGIG (reference sequence).

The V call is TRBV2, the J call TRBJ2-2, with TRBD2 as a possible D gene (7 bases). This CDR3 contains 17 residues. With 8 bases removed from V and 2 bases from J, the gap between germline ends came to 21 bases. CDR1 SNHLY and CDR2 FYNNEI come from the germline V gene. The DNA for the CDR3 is TGTGCCAGCTCCCTCGGCGGGGGCCCTCTAAACACCGGGGAGCTGTTTTTT. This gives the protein CASSLGGGPLNTGELFF.

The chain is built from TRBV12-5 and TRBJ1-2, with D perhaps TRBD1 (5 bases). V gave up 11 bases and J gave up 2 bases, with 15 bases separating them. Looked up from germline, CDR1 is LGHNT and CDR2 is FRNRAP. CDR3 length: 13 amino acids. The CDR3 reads CASQGEGNYGYTF. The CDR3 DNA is TGTGCTTCCCAGGGCGAAGGGAACTATGGCTACACCTTC.

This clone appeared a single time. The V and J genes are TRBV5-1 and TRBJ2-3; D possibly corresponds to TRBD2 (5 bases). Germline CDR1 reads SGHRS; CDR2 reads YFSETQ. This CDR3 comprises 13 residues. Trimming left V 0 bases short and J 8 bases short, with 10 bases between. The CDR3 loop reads CASSLADLATQYF. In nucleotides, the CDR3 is TGCGCCAGCAGCTTGGCGGACTTAGCTACGCAGTATTTT. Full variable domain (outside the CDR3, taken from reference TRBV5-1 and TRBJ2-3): KAGVTQTPRYLIKTRGQQVTLSCSPISGHRSVSWYQQTPGQGLQFLFEYFSETQRNKGNFPGRFSGRQFSNSRSEMNVSTLELGDSALYLCASSLADLATQYFGPGTRLTVL.

In DNA form, the CDR3 reads TGTGCCATCAGTGATGGGCAGGGGAATAATTCACCCCTCCACTTT. This sequence encodes CAISDGQGNNSPLHF. The chain carries TRBV10-3 and TRBJ1-6; weak D call: TRBD1 (6 bases). Germline assignment: CDR1 ENHRY and CDR2 SYGVKD. Trimming stripped 3 bases from V and 5 bases from J, with 11 bases between. CDR3 length: 15 residues.

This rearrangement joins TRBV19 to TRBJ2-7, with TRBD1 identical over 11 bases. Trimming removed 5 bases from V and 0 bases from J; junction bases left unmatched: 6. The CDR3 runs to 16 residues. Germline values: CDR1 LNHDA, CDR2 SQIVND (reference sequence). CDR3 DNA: TGTGCCAGTAGTCGGGGACAGGGGGTTTCCTCCTACGAGCAGTACTTC. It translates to CASSRGQGVSSYEQYF.

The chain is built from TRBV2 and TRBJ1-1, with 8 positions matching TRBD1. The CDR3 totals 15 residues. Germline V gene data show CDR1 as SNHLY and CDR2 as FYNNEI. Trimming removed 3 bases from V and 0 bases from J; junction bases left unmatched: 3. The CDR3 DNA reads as TGTGCCAGCAGTGAGGACAGGGCAATGAACACTGAAGCTTTCTTT. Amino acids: CASSEDRAMNTEAFF.

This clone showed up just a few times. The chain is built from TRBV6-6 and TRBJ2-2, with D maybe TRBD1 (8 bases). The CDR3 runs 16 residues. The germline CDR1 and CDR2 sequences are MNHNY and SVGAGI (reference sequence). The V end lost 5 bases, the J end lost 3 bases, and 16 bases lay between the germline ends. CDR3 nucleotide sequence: TGTGCCAGCAGTGGACAGGGACTACCTCACACCGGGGAGCTGTTTTTT. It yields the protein CASSGQGLPHTGELFF.

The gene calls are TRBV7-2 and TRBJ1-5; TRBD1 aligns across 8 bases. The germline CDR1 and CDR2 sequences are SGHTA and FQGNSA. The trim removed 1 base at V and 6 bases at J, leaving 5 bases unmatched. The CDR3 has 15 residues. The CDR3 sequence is CASSLGQGAGQPQHF. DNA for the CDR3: TGTGCCAGCAGCTTAGGGCAGGGGGCGGGTCAGCCCCAGCATTTT. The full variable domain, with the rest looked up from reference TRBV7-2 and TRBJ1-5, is GAGVSQSPSNKVTEKGKDVELRCDPISGHTALYWYRQSLGQGLEFLIYFQGNSAPDKSGLPSDRFSAERTGGSVSTLTIQRTQQEDSAVYLCASSLGQGAGQPQHFGDGTRLSIL.

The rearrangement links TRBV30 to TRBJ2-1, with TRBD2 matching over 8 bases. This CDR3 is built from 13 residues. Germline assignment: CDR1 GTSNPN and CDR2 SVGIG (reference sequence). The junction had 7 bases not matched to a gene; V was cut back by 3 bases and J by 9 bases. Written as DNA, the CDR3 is TGTGCCTGGAGCGTCGGGGGGGGGTTTGAGCAGTTCTTC. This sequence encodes CAWSVGGGFEQFF.

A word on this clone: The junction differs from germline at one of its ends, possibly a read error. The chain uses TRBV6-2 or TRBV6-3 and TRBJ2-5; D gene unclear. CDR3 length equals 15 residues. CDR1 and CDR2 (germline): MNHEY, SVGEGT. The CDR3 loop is CASSPDDLVGEAQYF. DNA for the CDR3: TGTGCCAGCAGCCCCGACGACTTGGTTGGAGAGGCCCAGTACTTC.

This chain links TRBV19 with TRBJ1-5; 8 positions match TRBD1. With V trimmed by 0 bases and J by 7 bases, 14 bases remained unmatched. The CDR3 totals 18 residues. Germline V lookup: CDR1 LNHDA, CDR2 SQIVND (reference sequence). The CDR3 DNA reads TGTGCCAGTAGTATAGAGTCTAACCCGGGGCAGGGGGCACAGCCCCAGCATTTT. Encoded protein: CASSIESNPGQGAQPQHF.

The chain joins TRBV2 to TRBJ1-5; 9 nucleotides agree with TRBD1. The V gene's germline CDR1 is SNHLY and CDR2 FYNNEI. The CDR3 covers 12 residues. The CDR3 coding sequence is TGTGCATCCGGGACAGGGAATCAGCCCCAGCATTTT. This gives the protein CASGTGNQPQHF.

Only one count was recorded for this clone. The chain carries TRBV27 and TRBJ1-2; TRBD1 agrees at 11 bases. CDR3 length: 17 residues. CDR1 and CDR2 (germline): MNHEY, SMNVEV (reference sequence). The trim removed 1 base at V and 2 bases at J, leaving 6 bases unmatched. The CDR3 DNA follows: TGTGCCAGCAGTTTATTTGGACAGGGGGCCTTGAACTATGGCTACACCTTC. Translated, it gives CASSLFGQGALNYGYTF.

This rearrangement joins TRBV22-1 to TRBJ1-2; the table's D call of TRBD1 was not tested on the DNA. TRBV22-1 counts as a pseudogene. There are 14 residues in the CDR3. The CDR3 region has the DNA TGTCCTGGGAGCGCCGGGACAGCAAACTATGGCTACACCTTC. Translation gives CPGSAGTANYGYTF.

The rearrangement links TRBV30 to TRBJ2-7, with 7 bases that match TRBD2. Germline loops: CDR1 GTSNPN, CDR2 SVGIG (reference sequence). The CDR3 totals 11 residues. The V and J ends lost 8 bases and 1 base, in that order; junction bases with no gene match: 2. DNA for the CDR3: TGTGCCAGCGGGGCTTCCTACGAGCAGTACTTC. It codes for CASGASYEQYF.

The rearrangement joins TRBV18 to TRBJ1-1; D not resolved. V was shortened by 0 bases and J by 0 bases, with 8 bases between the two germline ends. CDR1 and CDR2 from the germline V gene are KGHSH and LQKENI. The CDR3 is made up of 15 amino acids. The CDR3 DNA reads TGTGCCAGCTCACCACCTGCGGCAATGAACACTGAAGCTTTCTTT. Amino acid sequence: CASSPPAAMNTEAFF.